Sequencing of this TCR beta chain was carried out in a study of T cells in Graves' hyperthyroidism and ophthalmopathy. CDR1 and CDR2 from the germline V gene are LGHDT and YNNKEL (reference sequence). Trimming cost V 7 bases and J 6 bases; bases outside gene matches: 8. The CDR3 extends over 14 amino acids. Hyperthyroidism patients were newly diagnosed, had disease duration under 2 months, and were aged 18 to 65 years. It was uncontrolled infection, other autoimmune disease, pregnancy or lactation that excluded patients. Orbital computed tomography and thyroid ultrasound, together with serum TRAb and thyroxine and clinical symptoms, were used for diagnoses. Fresh peripheral blood, around 9.3 ml, was the source of the PBMCs. TCR beta CDR3 regions were amplified from RNA. When the TCR CDR3 underwent first-round RT-PCR, the HTBI primer set was used. TCRdb reprocessed the multiplex PCR reads with MiXCR, giving one entry per CDR3 protein. The top ten clones hold around 9.6% of a sample with some 760,000 distinct CDR3 sequences, around 15% of them seen once.

This clonotype was picked up many times. Sequencing was performed on blood. The TCR sequence derives from a woman under 30 with Graves' hyperthyroidism. This sequence joins TRBV3-1 and TRBJ2-1; TRBD2 aligns across 8 bases. CDR3 DNA sequence: TGTGCCAGCACCCACGCGGGGGGAGGCAATGAGCAGTTCTTC. Amino acid sequence: CASTHAGGGNEQFF.